The 27 T cell receptor beta chains below come from one sample, sequenced in a study of beta chain features in type 1 diabetes. Overall study findings and caveats: Among patients with Type 1 diabetes, TCRB CDR3s were moderately but significantly shorter in every one of the four CD4+ subsets.

The isolated RNA, all of it, was reverse transcribed, so expressed TCRB transcripts were what got sequenced. Sequenced by immunoSEQ multiplex PCR; TCRdb stores in-frame clones only, minus some. The sample consists of around 600,000 clones, 9.5% to 15% of them appearing once. The antigens of these receptors remain unknown. Material for sequencing was naive CD4+ T cells from blood. The receptors here all came from a man younger than 40 with type 1 diabetes.

V is TRBV19 and J is TRBJ2-1; D not resolved. The CDR3 runs 13 residues. The ends were cut back, 5 bases at V and 9 bases at J, with 14 bases in the middle. CDR1 is LNHDA and CDR2 is SQIVND in the germline V gene (reference sequence). The DNA of the CDR3 is TGTGCCAGTAGTTGGTCTCCCGTGGGTGAGCAGTTCTTC. Translation gives CASSWSPVGEQFF.

V and J are TRBV7-2 and TRBJ2-3; perhaps TRBD1 as D (6 bases). This CDR3 spans 16 amino acids. The V end lost 2 bases, the J end lost 1 base, and 13 bases lay between the germline ends. Germline CDR1 SGHTA, CDR2 FQGNSA. This CDR3 is CASSLMPPGGTDTQYF. The CDR3 DNA reads as TGTGCCAGCAGCTTAATGCCGCCAGGGGGCACAGATACGCAGTATTTT.

With regard to this clone: Germline is not matched at one junction end, which may reflect a read error. The CDR3 coding sequence is TGTGCCAGCAATTACAGGGATCTGGATGAAAAACTGTTTTTT. This codes for CASNYRDLDEKLFF. The genes are TRBV6-5 and TRBJ1-4; D is possibly TRBD1 (6 bases). Looked up from germline, CDR1 is MNHEY and CDR2 is SVGAGI. This CDR3 has 14 amino acids.

This clone turned up a few times. The chain employs TRBV28 and TRBJ1-4, with 12 bases matching TRBD1. The length of the CDR3 is 16 residues. Trimming cost V 5 bases and J 7 bases; bases outside gene matches: 8. The germline CDR1 and CDR2 sequences are MDHEN and SYDVKM. The CDR3 coding sequence is TGTGCCAGCAGTGAGGGGGACAGGGGGCGCGGTGAAAAACTGTTTTTT. This sequence encodes CASSEGDRGRGEKLFF.

This clone was counted only a few times. The V and J genes are TRBV7-9 and TRBJ2-7; 7 positions agree with TRBD2. V lost 4 bases, J lost 0 bases, and 9 bases stayed unmatched. CDR1 and CDR2 (germline): SEHNR, FQNEAQ (reference sequence). CDR3 length: 16 amino acids. The DNA of the CDR3 is TGTGCCAGCAGCTACATCCTCGGGACTAACTCCTACGAGCAGTACTTC. Its protein product is CASSYILGTNSYEQYF.

The chain couples TRBV9 to TRBJ2-2, with 7 bases lining up with TRBD2. CDR1 SGDLS and CDR2 YYNGEE come from the germline V gene. V was clipped by 4 bases and J by 4 bases; unmatched bases: 13. The CDR3 totals 17 residues. CDR3 bases: TGTGCCAGCAGCCCCCGGGGAGGGGTTGGGGTCACCGGGGAGCTGTTTTTT. Translation gives CASSPRGGVGVTGELFF.

The sample holds a few counts of this clone. The rearrangement joins TRBV19 to TRBJ2-1, with D maybe TRBD1 (6 bases). The CDR3 is 13 residues long. Germline CDR1 LNHDA, CDR2 SQIVND (reference sequence). Trimming took 3 bases from V and 15 from J, leaving 18 bases between them. The CDR3 region has the DNA TGTGCCAGTAGTATCAGGGGCCAGGGGAATCTGTTCTTC. Residues: CASSIRGQGNLFF.

The CDR3 DNA reads as TGTGCCAGCAGCCGCACGGCTTGGGGGACCCCCGAGCAGTACTTC. Translated: CASSRTAWGTPEQYF. This chain joins TRBV28 and TRBJ2-7; D could derive from TRBD1 or TRBD2 (5 bases each). V was trimmed by 6 bases and J by 6 bases, leaving 21 bases between them. Per the germline V gene, CDR1 is MDHEN and CDR2 is SYDVKM. This CDR3 contains 15 residues.

In its sample, this clone was seen a few times. The sample contains more than one DNA sequence encoding this CDR3. This chain connects TRBV7-9 to TRBJ2-5; no reliable D call. The V end lost 5 bases, the J end lost 3 bases, and 10 bases lay between the germline ends. The CDR3 spans 13 residues. Germline loops: CDR1 SEHNR, CDR2 FQNEAQ (reference sequence). The CDR3 bases are TGTGCCAGCAGCCTAGGTGGCGAAGAGACCCAGTACTTC. Translation gives CASSLGGEETQYF.

This clone has more than one count but fewer than ten. The chain uses TRBV6-5 and TRBJ1-3; no clear D gene. CDR1 is MNHEY, CDR2 SVGAGI, per germline. V lost 6 bases to trimming and J lost 0 bases, with 12 bases between them. The CDR3 is 15 residues long. CDR3 DNA sequence: TGTGCCAGCAGACACGGACGGCTCTCTGGAAACACCATATATTTT. It encodes CASRHGRLSGNTIYF.

This chain uses TRBV14 with TRBJ2-5; TRBD1 aligns across 7 bases. This CDR3 is built from 15 residues. CDR1 and CDR2 (germline): SGHDN, FVKESK. The junction had 5 bases not matched to a gene; V was cut back by 3 bases and J by 1 base. CDR3 coding DNA: TGTGCCAGCAGCCAGTACAGGGGTGGCCAAGAGACCCAGTACTTC. Its protein product is CASSQYRGGQETQYF.

The chain is built from TRBV6-5 and TRBJ1-4, with 8 bases fitting TRBD1. Germline V CDR1 and CDR2: MNHEY, SVGAGI. The CDR3 has 14 residues. Losses at the gene ends were 8 bases for V and 4 bases for J; bases not matched to a gene: 6. As DNA, the CDR3 is TGTGCCAGCGCAGGGGGCATGGGTAATGAAAAACTGTTTTTT. This gives the protein CASAGGMGNEKLFF.

The CDR3 reads CASSPYLTGQETQYF. Here the CDR3 DNA reads TGTGCCAGCAGCCCCTACCTAACAGGACAAGAGACCCAGTACTTC. This chain uses TRBV7-8 with TRBJ2-5; TRBD1 might be the D (5 bases). Germline CDR1 reads SGHVS; CDR2 reads FQNEAQ. Trimming pared 5 bases from V and 2 bases from J, leaving 15 bases between. The CDR3 is 15 amino acids.

The chain carries TRBV25-1 and TRBJ2-7; D is undetermined. Trimming took 5 bases from V and 0 from J, leaving 11 bases between them. The CDR3 extends over 14 amino acids. Germline assignment: CDR1 MGHDK and CDR2 SYGVNS. CDR3 in DNA: TGTGCCAGCAGTTTTTCGACCTCCTCCTACGAGCAGTACTTC. Its translation is CASSFSTSSYEQYF.

The chain combines TRBV7-8 with TRBJ1-4; D gene unclear. Germline assignment: CDR1 SGHVS and CDR2 FQNEAQ. The CDR3 extends over 14 amino acids. Between the trimmed V and J ends, which lost 3 bases and 5 bases, there was a span of 10 bases. The CDR3: CASSLDVGNEKLFF. The CDR3 nucleotides are TGTGCCAGCAGCTTGGACGTCGGCAATGAAAAACTGTTTTTT.

The J gene is TRBJ2-5, the V gene TRBV4-2; TRBD2 is a possible D gene (5 bases). In germline, CDR1 is LGHNA, CDR2 YNFKEQ. The CDR3 has 13 amino acids. Trimming pared 4 bases from V and 4 bases from J, leaving 10 bases between. As DNA, the CDR3 is TGTGCCAGCAGCCGAGAGGGTCGAGAGACCCAGTACTTC. It is translated as CASSREGRETQYF.

In regard to this clone: Possible read error: a much larger clone is one base away. This specimen includes other DNA sequences encoding the same CDR3. The genes are TRBV7-9 and TRBJ2-7, with 8 bases that match TRBD1. Germline assignment: CDR1 SEHNR and CDR2 FQNEAQ (reference sequence). J gave up 5 bases and V 6 bases, and 3 bases lay outside the gene matches. The CDR3 consists of 12 residues. CDR3: CASSLQGDEQYF. CDR3 bases: TGTGCCAGCAGTTTACAGGGGGACGAGCAGTACTTC. Together with reference TRBV7-9 and TRBJ2-7, the CDR3 gives the full variable domain: DTGVSQNPRHKITKRGQNVTFRCDPISEHNRLYWYRQTLGQGPEFLTYFQNEAQLEKSRLLSDRFSAERPKGSFSTLEIQRTEQGDSAMYLCASSLQGDEQYFGPGTRLTVT.

The V and J genes are TRBV7-9 and TRBJ2-7; D might be TRBD2 (7 bases). Germline V gene lookup returns CDR1 SEHNR and CDR2 FQNEAQ (reference sequence). This CDR3 region has 14 residues. V gave up 10 bases and J gave up 0 bases, with 16 bases separating them. The CDR3 DNA reads TGTGCCACCCACCCGGGGGGCAGCTCCTACGAGCAGTACTTC. It yields the protein CATHPGGSSYEQYF.

This clone has a handful of counts. The CDR3, as DNA: TGTGCCAGCAGCCCAGGTCACGGCGTAGAGACCCAGTACTTC. Protein product: CASSPGHGVETQYF. J is TRBJ2-5 and V is TRBV7-9; D remains unclear. Germline assignment: CDR1 SEHNR and CDR2 FQNEAQ (reference sequence). V shed 5 bases and J shed 4 bases, with 14 bases lying between them. The CDR3 is 14 amino acids.

This clone was found a few times. V and J are TRBV13 and TRBJ1-4, with D hard to call. This CDR3 region has 14 residues. Looked up from germline, CDR1 is PRHDT and CDR2 is FYEKMQ (reference sequence). V lost 3 bases and J 1 base, leaving 6 bases between the germline ends. In nucleotides, the CDR3 is TGTGCCAGCAGCTTCGGGGAAACTAATGAAAAACTGTTTTTT. This sequence encodes CASSFGETNEKLFF. Based on the CDR3 plus reference TRBV13 and TRBJ1-4, the full variable domain is AAGVIQSPRHLIKEKRETATLKCYPIPRHDTVYWYQQGPGQDPQFLISFYEKMQSDKGSIPDRFSAQQFSDYHSELNMSSLELGDSALYFCASSFGETNEKLFFGSGTQLSVL.

This clone has just a few counts. This specimen includes other DNA sequences encoding the same CDR3. The J gene is TRBJ1-3, the V gene TRBV9; the D is unclear. The germline V and J ends were trimmed by 0 bases and 0 bases, with 7 bases remaining between them. CDR1 is SGDLS and CDR2 is YYNGEE in the germline V gene. The CDR3 has 15 residues. CDR3 residues: CASSVGTDSGNTIYF. DNA of the CDR3: TGTGCCAGCAGCGTAGGTACAGACTCTGGAAACACCATATATTTT.

This clone was seen more than once but under ten times. This chain uses TRBV6-5 with TRBJ2-2, with a possible D match to TRBD1 (6 bases). Germline CDR1 reads MNHEY; CDR2 reads SVGAGI. There are 15 residues in the CDR3. Trimming left V 6 bases short and J 1 base short, with 12 bases between. DNA of the CDR3: TGTGCCAGCAGGCCGGACAGTCGGAACACCGGGGAGCTGTTTTTT. Residues: CASRPDSRNTGELFF.

This clone was counted only a few times. This chain connects TRBV7-8 to TRBJ2-3; 7 positions match TRBD2. CDR3 size: 16 residues. With 1 base clipped from V and 0 bases from J, the junction kept 4 bases outside the gene matches. The germline gives CDR1 SGHVS, CDR2 FQNEAQ. CDR3 sequence: CASSLVGGVSTDTQYF. CDR3 DNA: TGTGCCAGCAGCTTAGTGGGGGGGGTCAGCACAGATACGCAGTATTTT.

Only a few counts were recorded for this clone. This chain connects TRBV5-1 to TRBJ2-1; possibly TRBD2 for D (6 bases). CDR1 is SGHRS, CDR2 YFSETQ, per germline. Deletions cut 5 bases from V and 7 bases from J, with 7 bases between. The CDR3 length is 11 residues. The CDR3 is CASRGGNEQFF. Written as DNA, the CDR3 is TGCGCCAGCAGAGGAGGGAATGAGCAGTTCTTC.

The table lists this clone with a few counts. The gene calls are TRBV18 and TRBJ2-7, with 8 bases identical to TRBD1. Germline V CDR1 and CDR2: KGHSH, LQKENI. J gave up 5 bases and V 6 bases, and 9 bases lay outside the gene matches. This CDR3 has 14 amino acids. DNA of the CDR3: TGTGCCAGCTCCCTCGGACAGGGAGAGGACGAGCAGTACTTC. It is translated as CASSLGQGEDEQYF.

The chain joins TRBV7-3 to TRBJ1-1, with no clear D. V shed 4 bases and J shed 5 bases, with 11 bases lying between them. The germline CDR1 and CDR2 sequences are SGHTA and FQGTGA. The length of the CDR3 is 13 residues. This CDR3 reads CASSSEGSTEAFF. The CDR3 DNA is TGTGCCAGCAGCTCAGAGGGATCTACTGAAGCTTTCTTT. Full variable domain (remainder filled in from reference TRBV7-3 and TRBJ1-1): GAGVSQTPSNKVTEKGKYVELRCDPISGHTALYWYRQSLGQGPEFLIYFQGTGAADDSGLPNDRFFAVRPEGSVSTLKIQRTERGDSAVYLCASSSEGSTEAFFGQGTRLTVV.

The V call is TRBV7-2, the J call TRBJ2-2; no firm D call. There are 15 residues in the CDR3. With 4 bases removed from V and 1 base from J, the gap between germline ends came to 10 bases. Germline CDR1 SGHTA, CDR2 FQGNSA. The CDR3 DNA reads as TGTGCCAGCAGCTCCCCAGAAAGGAACACCGGGGAGCTGTTTTTT. As protein: CASSSPERNTGELFF. Full variable domain (rest looked up from reference TRBV7-2 and TRBJ2-2): GAGVSQSPSNKVTEKGKDVELRCDPISGHTALYWYRQSLGQGLEFLIYFQGNSAPDKSGLPSDRFSAERTGGSVSTLTIQRTQQEDSAVYLCASSSPERNTGELFFGEGSRLTVL.